Presented here are 32 T cell receptor beta chains from one specimen sequenced in a study of control samples from healthy donors and cancer patients. This table comes from immunoSEQ multiplex PCR, and its TCRdb copy is limited to in-frame clones, with some not included. The data show about 60,000 clones, about nine tenths seen once. The sequenced sample consisted of PBMCs. Receptors were obtained from a woman aged 45-65 years with colorectal cancer.

The chain links TRBV20-1 to TRBJ1-4; D remains ambiguous. This CDR3 is 11 amino acids long. Trimming took 4 bases from V and 6 from J, leaving 6 bases between them. Per germline, CDR1 DFQATT and CDR2 SNEGSKA (reference sequence). The CDR3 coding sequence is TGCAGTGCTAAAGAGGATGAAAAACTGTTTTTT. It yields the protein CSAKEDEKLFF.

As DNA, the CDR3 is TGTGCCAGCAGCCGGGGGTCATACAATGAGCAGTTCTTC. It translates to CASSRGSYNEQFF. The chain joins TRBV11-1 to TRBJ2-1, with D possibly being TRBD2 (6 bases). V dropped 5 bases and J dropped 4 bases, with 9 bases sitting between them. The germline V gene has CDR1 SGHAT and CDR2 FQDESV (reference sequence). The CDR3 loop spans 13 amino acids.

The V and J genes are TRBV5-6 and TRBJ2-1; D remains ambiguous. The CDR3 totals 15 residues. The V and J ends lost 2 bases and 8 bases respectively, with 17 bases between them. The germline V gene has CDR1 SGHDT and CDR2 YYEEEE. CDR3 coding DNA: TGTGCCAGCAGCTTTTTCGGGCCTCCCGGCGATGAGCAGTTCTTC. Translating it yields CASSFFGPPGDEQFF.

The genes are TRBV2 and TRBJ2-7, with D perhaps TRBD1 (6 bases). The CDR3 loop spans 14 amino acids. The germline gives CDR1 SNHLY, CDR2 FYNNEI. Trimming removed 6 bases at V and 6 bases at J, with 18 bases between. The CDR3 DNA reads as TGTGCCAGCAGCGCATACAGGGTCTCGGCCGAGCAGTACTTC. Translating gives CASSAYRVSAEQYF.

This clone was observed once. The chain has TRBV2 and TRBJ2-1; the match to TRBD2 covers 11 bases. The CDR3 loop spans 17 amino acids. CDR1 is SNHLY, CDR2 FYNNEI, per germline. V lost 8 bases to trimming and J lost 3 bases; unmatched junction nucleotides: 12. The CDR3, as DNA: TGTGCCAGCCTGCTTCTGGGGGGGACTAGCGGCTACAATGAGCAGTTCTTC. The encoded protein is CASLLLGGTSGYNEQFF. The full variable domain, rest sourced from reference TRBV2 and TRBJ2-1, is EPEVTQTPSHQVTQMGQEVILRCVPISNHLYFYWYRQILGQKVEFLVSFYNNEISEKSEIFDDQFSVERPDGSNFTLKIRSTKLEDSAMYFCASLLLGGTSGYNEQFFGPGTRLTVL.

This chain joins TRBV19 and TRBJ1-5; 11 bases agree with TRBD1. After removal of 7 bases from V and 1 base from J, the junction contained 3 bases not matched to a gene. Germline CDR1 is LNHDA and CDR2 is SQIVND (reference sequence). The CDR3 spans 15 residues. The CDR3 DNA is TGTGCCAGTAACCGGGACAGGGGGAGCAATCAGCCCCAGCATTTT. It yields the protein CASNRDRGSNQPQHF.

CDR3 bases: TGTGCCAGCAGTTTATCATCTGTCGGTGAAGCTTTCTTT. This gives the protein CASSLSSVGEAFF. The rearrangement uses TRBV27 and TRBJ1-1; D is uncertain. In germline, CDR1 is MNHEY, CDR2 SMNVEV (reference sequence). Trimming cost V 0 bases and J 7 bases, with 9 bases left between them. The CDR3 covers 13 residues.

This chain links TRBV19 with TRBJ2-4; no reliable D call. CDR3 length: 17 residues. In germline, CDR1 is LNHDA, CDR2 SQIVND (reference sequence). V was cut by 5 bases and J by 0 bases, with 17 bases left in between. The CDR3 nucleotides read TGTGCCAGTAGTTGGGCAGAGAGTCCTCTAGCCAAAAACATTCAGTACTTC. It specifies CASSWAESPLAKNIQYF.

This chain joins TRBV12-3 or TRBV12-4 and TRBJ1-1; TRBD1 is a possible D gene (5 bases). The CDR3 has 13 amino acids. Trimming took 2 bases from V and 4 from J, leaving 8 bases between them. The CDR3 DNA reads TGTGCCAGCAGTTTATGGCAGGGCACTGAAGCTTTCTTT. Translating it yields CASSLWQGTEAFF.

The chain carries TRBV28 and TRBJ2-3, with 7 bases fitting TRBD2. Germline CDR1 is MDHEN and CDR2 is SYDVKM. Trimming cost V 2 bases and J 4 bases; bases outside gene matches: 6. This CDR3 region has 15 residues. CDR3 sequence (DNA): TGTGCCAGCAGTTTAGGGGGAGGGCCTGCAGATACGCAGTATTTT. The encoded protein is CASSLGGGPADTQYF.

The V and J genes are TRBV6-5 and TRBJ2-5; D possibly corresponds to TRBD1 (5 bases). The V end was cut by 2 bases, the J end by 5 bases, with 15 bases between. Germline V gives CDR1 MNHEY, CDR2 SVGAGI. The CDR3 has 15 residues. The CDR3: CASSYRTSFPETQYF. In DNA form, the CDR3 reads TGTGCCAGCAGTTACCGGACATCCTTTCCGGAGACCCAGTACTTC.

The genes are TRBV5-5 and TRBJ1-1; D uncertain. The CDR3 consists of 17 residues. Germline V lookup: CDR1 SGHKS, CDR2 YYEKEE (reference sequence). Trimming cost V 4 bases and J 0 bases, with 19 bases left between them. The CDR3 DNA reads TGTGCCAGCAGCCCTCGAACATTTCGACCCATGAACACTGAAGCTTTCTTT. It codes for CASSPRTFRPMNTEAFF.

The V call is TRBV7-9, the J call TRBJ2-1; D ambiguous. Germline CDR1 reads SEHNR; CDR2 reads FQNEAQ (reference sequence). V lost 1 base and J lost 8, with 12 bases in between. This CDR3 spans 14 amino acids. In DNA form, the CDR3 reads TGTGCCAGCAGCTTAGATGCTAGTCTATATGAGCAGTTCTTC. Translating it yields CASSLDASLYEQFF.

The chain links TRBV19 to TRBJ1-6; tentatively, D is TRBD1 (6 bases). Deletions cut 6 bases from V and 5 bases from J, with 11 bases between. There are 14 residues in the CDR3. Germline V gives CDR1 LNHDA, CDR2 SQIVND (reference sequence). CDR3 protein: CASRQGFHNSPLHF. In nucleotides, the CDR3 is TGTGCCAGTAGGCAGGGGTTTCATAATTCACCCCTCCACTTT. Filled out from reference TRBV19 and TRBJ1-6, the complete variable domain reads DGGITQSPKYLFRKEGQNVTLSCEQNLNHDAMYWYRQDPGQGLRLIYYSQIVNDFQKGDIAEGYSVSREKKESFPLTVTSAQKNPTAFYLCASRQGFHNSPLHFGNGTRLTVT.

This clone was seen just once. The rearrangement joins TRBV10-3 to TRBJ1-1; a possible D gene is TRBD1 (6 bases). Per the germline V gene, CDR1 is ENHRY and CDR2 is SYGVKD. The CDR3 is 14 amino acids. V was cut by 0 bases and J by 4 bases, with 9 bases left in between. The CDR3 spells CAISESTGTTEAFF. The CDR3 nucleotides read TGTGCCATCAGTGAGTCTACAGGGACCACTGAAGCTTTCTTT.

The V call is TRBV15, the J call TRBJ2-3, with D possibly being TRBD1 or TRBD2 (5 bases each). Germline loops: CDR1 LNHNV, CDR2 YYDKDF (reference sequence). CDR3 length: 16 amino acids. Trimming removed 1 base at V and 3 bases at J, with 14 bases between. CDR3 in DNA: TGTGCCACCAGCAGAGGCCCTCCGGGACCGACAGATACGCAGTATTTT. Translation gives CATSRGPPGPTDTQYF.

This chain connects TRBV6-5 to TRBJ1-6; 7 positions agree with TRBD1. The CDR3 consists of 13 residues. V was pared by 8 bases and J by 8 bases, with 6 bases of the junction left unmatched. Germline V gene lookup returns CDR1 MNHEY and CDR2 SVGAGI. CDR3 in DNA: TGTGCCAGCTCGACAGGGAGTTATTCACCCCTCCACTTT. Amino acid sequence: CASSTGSYSPLHF.

The chain has TRBV10-3 and TRBJ1-2; a possible D gene is TRBD1 (6 bases). The germline gives CDR1 ENHRY, CDR2 SYGVKD. Trimming removed 7 bases from V and 3 bases from J, with 15 bases in between. This CDR3 has 14 residues. The CDR3 sequence: CAINSNRAHYGYTF. CDR3 coding DNA: TGTGCCATCAATTCGAACAGGGCTCACTATGGCTACACCTTC.

The sample holds a few counts of this clone. The rearrangement links TRBV9 to TRBJ2-3; 8 bases align to TRBD2. CDR1 and CDR2 (germline): SGDLS, YYNGEE. V was clipped by 0 bases and J by 2 bases; unmatched bases: 2. The CDR3 spans 15 residues. In nucleotides, the CDR3 is TGTGCCAGCAGCGTAGCTAGCGGGTACACAGATACGCAGTATTTT. Its protein product is CASSVASGYTDTQYF.

This chain uses TRBV10-3 with TRBJ1-2; TRBD1 agrees at 8 bases. This CDR3 region has 14 residues. Germline CDR1 is ENHRY and CDR2 is SYGVKD. V lost 11 bases, J lost 1 base, and 9 bases stayed unmatched. The CDR3 DNA reads as TGTGCCTCCCAGGGGGCCAGCTATAACTATGGCTACACCTTC. The encoded protein is CASQGASYNYGYTF.

V is TRBV11-2 and J is TRBJ1-1; D is perhaps TRBD1 (5 bases). The CDR3 runs to 16 residues. V was shortened by 2 bases and J by 1 base, with 14 bases between the two germline ends. Germline-derived CDR1 and CDR2 are SGHAT and FQNNGV. CDR3 sequence reads: CASSLRGPIANTEAFF. DNA for the CDR3: TGTGCCAGCAGCTTAAGGGGTCCGATTGCGAACACTGAAGCTTTCTTT.

The chain couples TRBV7-3 to TRBJ1-1; the D gene is possibly TRBD1 (6 bases). CDR1 SGHTA and CDR2 FQGTGA come from the germline V gene. Trimming shortened V by 6 bases and J by 1 base, and 9 bases separated the two germline ends. The CDR3 is 13 amino acids. CDR3 loop: CASRADRNTEAFF. CDR3 coding DNA: TGTGCCAGCAGGGCGGACAGGAACACTGAAGCTTTCTTT.

This rearrangement joins TRBV6-5 to TRBJ2-5; a weak D match, TRBD2 (6 bases). The V and J ends lost 4 bases and 1 base respectively, with 10 bases between them. Per germline, CDR1 MNHEY and CDR2 SVGAGI. The CDR3 totals 14 residues. The CDR3 spells CASSSGLSQETQYF. CDR3 sequence (DNA): TGTGCCAGCAGTTCGGGACTGAGCCAAGAGACCCAGTACTTC.

The chain joins TRBV19 to TRBJ1-6, with D possibly being TRBD1 (6 bases). The CDR3 has 12 amino acids. CDR1 and CDR2 from the germline V gene are LNHDA and SQIVND (reference sequence). V lost 1 base and J lost 12, with 7 bases in between. CDR3 nucleotides: TGTGCCAGTAGTATAGCAGGGGAACCCCTCCACTTT. It specifies CASSIAGEPLHF.

This chain links TRBV18 with TRBJ2-1; no reliable D call. This CDR3 is 13 amino acids long. The ends were cut back, 2 bases at V and 8 bases at J, with 10 bases in the middle. Looked up from germline, CDR1 is KGHSH and CDR2 is LQKENI. The CDR3 spells CASSPNSIDEQFF. The CDR3 DNA reads as TGTGCCAGCTCACCAAACAGTATAGATGAGCAGTTCTTC.

The rearrangement links TRBV5-5 to TRBJ1-2; 11 nucleotides agree with TRBD1. The junction had 8 bases not matched to a gene; V was cut back by 0 bases and J by 7 bases. The CDR3 is 16 residues long. CDR1 is SGHKS and CDR2 is YYEKEE in the germline V gene (reference sequence). CDR3 sequence: CASSLEGQGAPAGYTF. In nucleotides, the CDR3 is TGTGCCAGCAGCTTGGAAGGACAGGGGGCGCCTGCTGGCTACACCTTC.

The chain recombines TRBV5-1 with TRBJ2-1; 11 bases are shared with TRBD1. From germline, CDR1 is SGHRS and CDR2 YFSETQ. With V trimmed by 3 bases and J by 10 bases, 9 bases remained unmatched. The CDR3 length is 15 residues. The CDR3 region has the DNA TGCGCCAGCAGCTCTGGACAGGGGGCCCTTGGGGAGCAGTTCTTC. Its translation: CASSSGQGALGEQFF.

The V gene is TRBV6-5, the J gene TRBJ2-3; 8 bases align to TRBD2. The CDR3 has 14 residues. With 6 bases clipped from V and 4 bases from J, the junction kept 6 bases outside the gene matches. Per germline, CDR1 MNHEY and CDR2 SVGAGI. In DNA, the CDR3 is TGTGCCAGCAGGTCGGGAGGGAGTGCAGATACGCAGTATTTT. Amino acid sequence: CASRSGGSADTQYF.

This clone appeared a single time. The gene calls are TRBV19 and TRBJ1-1; possible D gene TRBD1, 5 bases. The CDR3 has 13 residues. Trimming pared 5 bases from V and 5 bases from J, leaving 12 bases between. Per germline, CDR1 LNHDA and CDR2 SQIVND (reference sequence). The CDR3 DNA follows: TGTGCCAGTAGTGAACAGGCGGAAACTGAAGCTTTCTTT. Translating gives CASSEQAETEAFF.

The chain is built from TRBV5-1 and TRBJ2-7; a possible D gene is TRBD1 (6 bases). The length of the CDR3 is 13 residues. V was trimmed by 0 bases and J by 7 bases, leaving 11 bases between them. Germline V gives CDR1 SGHRS, CDR2 YFSETQ. The CDR3 loop is CASSLEGRGEQYF. CDR3 DNA: TGCGCCAGCAGCTTGGAGGGCAGGGGAGAGCAGTACTTC.

The chain is built from TRBV6-5 and TRBJ2-1; 10 bases agree with TRBD2. Looked up from germline, CDR1 is MNHEY and CDR2 is SVGAGI. The V and J ends lost 4 bases and 4 bases, in that order; junction bases with no gene match: 7. The CDR3 spans 16 residues. CDR3 nucleotide sequence: TGTGCCAGCAGTTGGACTAGCGGACTTAATTACAATGAGCAGTTCTTC. Protein product: CASSWTSGLNYNEQFF.

V and J are TRBV5-1 and TRBJ2-5, with D maybe TRBD2 (6 bases). CDR1 SGHRS and CDR2 YFSETQ come from the germline V gene. Trimming shortened V by 2 bases and J by 3 bases, and 11 bases separated the two germline ends. CDR3 length: 14 amino acids. The CDR3 protein is CASSFKGGEETQYF. In DNA, the CDR3 is TGCGCCAGCAGCTTCAAGGGAGGAGAAGAGACCCAGTACTTC.